Below, 32 T cell receptor beta chains from the same sample are listed, as sequenced in a study of cytomegalovirus exposure and HLA in healthy donors. The PCR had 60 Vbeta and 13 Jbeta primers. Profiled with immunoSEQ multiplex PCR; TCRdb holds only in-frame clones, not every one. The data hold some 170,000 clones, with 77% observed a single time. Sequences were obtained from PBMCs. Receptors were obtained from a woman aged 60-75 years in good health and CMV-seropositive.

The gene calls are TRBV2 and TRBJ1-4; D remains unclear. The CDR3 length is 12 residues. Germline V lookup: CDR1 SNHLY, CDR2 FYNNEI. V lost 2 bases and J 11 bases, leaving 9 bases between the germline ends. CDR3 amino acids: CASSEMGEKLFF. In DNA, the CDR3 is TGTGCCAGCAGTGAAATGGGCGAGAAACTGTTTTTT. The whole variable domain, filled in from reference TRBV2 and TRBJ1-4, reads EPEVTQTPSHQVTQMGQEVILRCVPISNHLYFYWYRQILGQKVEFLVSFYNNEISEKSEIFDDQFSVERPDGSNFTLKIRSTKLEDSAMYFCASSEMGEKLFFGSGTQLSVL.

As regards this clone: Other nucleotide sequences from this sample produce the same CDR3. The CDR3 loop is CASSGQGAGGELFF. The CDR3 coding sequence is TGTGCCAGTTCTGGACAGGGGGCAGGTGGGGAGCTGTTTTTT. This rearrangement joins TRBV19 to TRBJ2-2; TRBD1 agrees at 11 bases. Germline V CDR1 and CDR2: LNHDA, SQIVND (reference sequence). V gave up 8 bases and J gave up 8 bases; unmatched junction bases: 7. The CDR3 sequence is 14 residues long.

The gene calls are TRBV7-6 and TRBJ1-3; D remains ambiguous. V lost 1 base and J 0 bases, leaving 4 bases between the germline ends. The CDR3 loop spans 14 amino acids. Germline-derived CDR1 and CDR2 are SGHVS and FNYEAQ. The CDR3 protein is CASSLEHSGNTIYF. In DNA form, the CDR3 reads TGTGCCAGCAGCTTAGAGCACTCTGGAAACACCATATATTTT. Full variable domain (rest looked up from reference TRBV7-6 and TRBJ1-3): GAGVSQSPRYKVTKRGQDVALRCDPISGHVSLYWYRQALGQGPEFLTYFNYEAQQDKSGLPNDRFSAERPEGSISTLTIQRTEQRDSAMYRCASSLEHSGNTIYFGEGSWLTVV.

This clone was seen more than once but under ten times. The chain joins TRBV2 to TRBJ1-5; no clear D gene. Trimming cost V 3 bases and J 1 base, with 13 bases left between them. CDR3 length equals 16 residues. Germline CDR1 is SNHLY and CDR2 is FYNNEI. The CDR3 DNA sequence: TGTGCCAGCAGTGAGGGATCGAGAGGGAGCAATCAGCCCCAGCATTTT. Amino acids: CASSEGSRGSNQPQHF.

This chain connects TRBV7-6 to TRBJ2-2, with 14 bases identical to TRBD2. The germline V gene encodes CDR1 SGHVS and CDR2 FNYEAQ. J was trimmed by 0 bases and V by 5 bases; bases with no gene match: 2. The CDR3 contains 17 residues. For the CDR3, the DNA is TGTGCCAGCAGCGCGACTAGCGGGGGGGCGAACACCGGGGAGCTGTTTTTT. It encodes CASSATSGGANTGELFF.

The gene calls are TRBV5-1 and TRBJ2-7; weak D call: TRBD2 (6 bases). Germline lookup yields CDR1 SGHRS and CDR2 YFSETQ. The CDR3 extends over 17 amino acids. V was shortened by 4 bases and J by 5 bases, with 25 bases between the two germline ends. The DNA for the CDR3 is TGCGCCAGCAGCCCTACGATGCCCGGGGACTTTTTTGACGAGCAGTACTTC. This codes for CASSPTMPGDFFDEQYF.

This clone was recorded a few times. CDR3 nucleotides: TGTGCCAGCAGTGAGGCGGGGTATGGCTACACCTTC. Protein product: CASSEAGYGYTF. The V gene is TRBV6-1, the J gene TRBJ1-2, with D unclear. Germline assignment: CDR1 MNHNS and CDR2 SASEGT. Trimming cost V 3 bases and J 5 bases, with 7 bases left between them. This CDR3 has 12 residues.

V usage is TRBV5-1 and J usage is TRBJ1-6; 10 nucleotides agree with TRBD1. This CDR3 is built from 16 residues. The V segment lost 4 bases and the J segment 2 bases; nucleotides outside the gene matches: 3. Germline values: CDR1 SGHRS, CDR2 YFSETQ. The CDR3 sequence: CASSVTGGAYNSPLHF. DNA of the CDR3: TGCGCCAGCAGCGTGACAGGGGGCGCCTATAATTCACCCCTCCACTTT. The full variable domain, in which reference TRBV5-1 and TRBJ1-6 provide the parts outside the CDR3, is KAGVTQTPRYLIKTRGQQVTLSCSPISGHRSVSWYQQTPGQGLQFLFEYFSETQRNKGNFPGRFSGRQFSNSRSEMNVSTLELGDSALYLCASSVTGGAYNSPLHFGNGTRLTVT.

The rearrangement uses TRBV5-1 and TRBJ1-4; D perhaps matches TRBD1 (5 bases). Germline V CDR1 and CDR2: SGHRS, YFSETQ. The CDR3 loop spans 15 amino acids. Trimming shortened V by 0 bases and J by 8 bases, and 14 bases separated the two germline ends. CDR3 nucleotides: TGCGCCAGCAGCTTGGTCGGGGGTTCTGTCGAAAAACTGTTTTTT. Translated: CASSLVGGSVEKLFF.

The chain links TRBV29-1 to TRBJ2-5; D not resolved. Germline CDR1 SQVTM, CDR2 ANQGSEA. CDR3 size: 14 residues. V was clipped by 4 bases and J by 0 bases, with 12 bases between them. The CDR3 DNA sequence: TGCAGCGTTGTATTAGCAGTGTACCAAGAGACCCAGTACTTC. This translates into CSVVLAVYQETQYF.

This chain connects TRBV9 to TRBJ1-2; TRBD1 matches 8 bases. J was trimmed by 6 bases and V by 0 bases; bases with no gene match: 4. CDR3 length: 14 residues. Germline CDR1 and CDR2: SGDLS and YYNGEE. CDR3 residues: CASSVGQGPNGYTF. In DNA, the CDR3 is TGTGCCAGCAGCGTAGGACAGGGGCCCAATGGCTACACCTTC.

This chain connects TRBV5-6 to TRBJ1-6; 8 positions match TRBD1. The V segment lost 4 bases and the J segment 3 bases; nucleotides outside the gene matches: 3. The CDR3 runs 15 residues. Looked up from germline, CDR1 is SGHDT and CDR2 is YYEEEE. In nucleotides, the CDR3 is TGTGCCAGCAGCCTCAGGGGGCTCTATAATTCACCCCTCCACTTT. Translating it yields CASSLRGLYNSPLHF.

V and J are TRBV7-3 and TRBJ1-2; D is unclear. The CDR3 has 13 amino acids. Germline loops: CDR1 SGHTA, CDR2 FQGTGA. Trimming left V 6 bases short and J 7 bases short, with 15 bases between. CDR3 DNA sequence: TGTGCCAGCAGGTTGGACGAAGGAGGTGGCTACACCTTC. It specifies CASRLDEGGGYTF.

This clone showed up just once. One end of the junction does not line up with germline, which may come from a read error. The chain joins TRBV7-8 to TRBJ2-2; TRBD1 matches at 9 bases. The germline CDR1 and CDR2 sequences are SGHVS and FQNEAQ. This CDR3 has 20 residues. This CDR3 reads CASSLALVGLDRGNIGELFF. The CDR3 nucleotides are TGTGCCAGCAGCTTAGCGCTAGTAGGCTTGGACAGGGGAAACATCGGGGAGCTGTTTTTT.

The J gene is TRBJ2-2, the V gene TRBV15; weak D call: TRBD1 (5 bases). Germline CDR1 reads LNHNV; CDR2 reads YYDKDF (reference sequence). The CDR3 loop spans 16 amino acids. The V end was cut by 1 base, the J end by 4 bases, with 13 bases between. CDR3 sequence reads: CATSRVQGLGTGELFF. CDR3 nucleotides: TGTGCCACCAGCAGAGTCCAGGGATTGGGCACCGGGGAGCTGTTTTTT.

J is TRBJ2-5 and V is TRBV5-1, with D possibly matching TRBD2 (5 bases). CDR3 size: 15 residues. Germline CDR1 and CDR2: SGHRS and YFSETQ. The ends were cut back, 0 bases at V and 2 bases at J, with 11 bases in the middle. The CDR3 DNA reads as TGCGCCAGCAGCTTGGTCCCGGGATGGCAAGAGACCCAGTACTTC. Translation: CASSLVPGWQETQYF. Using reference TRBV5-1 and TRBJ2-5 for the parts outside the CDR3, the full variable domain is KAGVTQTPRYLIKTRGQQVTLSCSPISGHRSVSWYQQTPGQGLQFLFEYFSETQRNKGNFPGRFSGRQFSNSRSEMNVSTLELGDSALYLCASSLVPGWQETQYFGPGTRLLVL.

The chain uses TRBV4-2 and TRBJ1-6, with 10 positions matching TRBD1. The junction had 2 bases not matched to a gene; V was cut back by 0 bases and J by 9 bases. There are 15 residues in the CDR3. CDR1 is LGHNA, CDR2 YNFKEQ, per germline. CDR3 amino acids: CASSQEDRGVSPLHF. For the CDR3, the DNA is TGTGCCAGCAGCCAAGAGGACAGGGGGGTTTCACCCCTCCACTTT.

The V gene is TRBV2, the J gene TRBJ2-4; tentatively, D is TRBD1 (5 bases). Germline V gene sequence: CDR1 SNHLY, CDR2 FYNNEI. Trimming removed 8 bases at V and 6 bases at J, with 17 bases between. This CDR3 has 14 amino acids. CDR3 nucleotide sequence: TGTGCCAGCGCTGTGGAGCAGGGAACAAACATTCAGTACTTC. Protein: CASAVEQGTNIQYF.

The chain combines TRBV6-6 with TRBJ1-5; D might be TRBD1 (6 bases). Germline V gene data show CDR1 as MNHNY and CDR2 as SVGAGI (reference sequence). The CDR3 consists of 14 residues. V was cut by 7 bases and J by 3 bases, with 13 bases left in between. The CDR3 bases are TGTGCCAGCACACCACAGGGTTTCAATCAGCCCCAGCATTTT. It specifies CASTPQGFNQPQHF.

The chain has TRBV30 and TRBJ1-4; D unresolved. The length of the CDR3 is 15 residues. V dropped 0 bases and J dropped 0 bases, with 8 bases sitting between them. Germline CDR1 GTSNPN, CDR2 SVGIG (reference sequence). The CDR3 is CAWSVQAATNEKLFF. In DNA form, the CDR3 reads TGTGCCTGGAGTGTTCAGGCTGCAACTAATGAAAAACTGTTTTTT.

The chain links TRBV19 to TRBJ1-5; tentative D call: TRBD1 (5 bases). Trimming cost V 7 bases and J 1 base, with 17 bases left between them. CDR3 size: 16 residues. Germline values: CDR1 LNHDA, CDR2 SQIVND (reference sequence). The CDR3 DNA reads TGTGCCAGTAATGGGGCAGGGTATAGGAGCAATCAGCCCCAGCATTTT. Protein sequence: CASNGAGYRSNQPQHF. Full variable domain (rest looked up from reference TRBV19 and TRBJ1-5): DGGITQSPKYLFRKEGQNVTLSCEQNLNHDAMYWYRQDPGQGLRLIYYSQIVNDFQKGDIAEGYSVSREKKESFPLTVTSAQKNPTAFYLCASNGAGYRSNQPQHFGDGTRLSIL.

To note about this clone: Within the sample, other DNA sequences also encode this same CDR3. V usage is TRBV27 and J usage is TRBJ2-7, with a weak D call TRBD1 (6 bases). Trimming shortened V by 2 bases and J by 4 bases, and 9 bases separated the two germline ends. Germline V gene data show CDR1 as MNHEY and CDR2 as SMNVEV (reference sequence). This CDR3 contains 13 residues. The chain's CDR3 is CASSLQGPYEQYF. The CDR3 nucleotides are TGTGCCAGCAGTTTACAGGGGCCGTACGAGCAGTACTTC.

The chain links TRBV21-1 to TRBJ2-7; the D segment call TRBD1 is taken from the table without a DNA check. TRBV21-1 is marked as a pseudogene. The CDR3 runs 18 residues. The CDR3 loop reads CASSKQSLPGSGLYEQYF. The DNA of the CDR3 is TGTGCCAGCAGCAAGCAAAGCTTACCAGGAAGTGGCCTCTACGAGCAGTACTTC.

This clone was seen once. This chain links TRBV10-2 with TRBJ2-2; D not certain. CDR1 is WSHSY and CDR2 is SAAADI in the germline V gene. The CDR3 totals 15 residues. V lost 7 bases and J 11 bases, leaving 23 bases between the germline ends. The CDR3 region has the DNA TGCGCCAGCAAGCCAAGCACTTCTGGCGCGGCTGAGCTGTTTTTT. Translating it yields CASKPSTSGAAELFF.

This chain joins TRBV14 and TRBJ2-7; 9 bases agree with TRBD1. Germline CDR1 SGHDN, CDR2 FVKESK. CDR3 length: 14 residues. With V trimmed by 4 bases and J by 3 bases, 4 bases remained unmatched. CDR3: CASSRGTGFYEQYF. CDR3 DNA: TGTGCCAGCAGCCGCGGGACAGGGTTCTACGAGCAGTACTTC.

V usage is TRBV5-1 and J usage is TRBJ1-4, with 7 positions matching TRBD1. The J segment lost 1 base and the V segment lost 4 bases, leaving 4 bases of the junction unmatched. The V gene's germline CDR1 is SGHRS and CDR2 YFSETQ. CDR3 length: 15 amino acids. CDR3 sequence (DNA): TGCGCCAGCAGCCCAGGGGGAGGAACTAATGAAAAACTGTTTTTT. As protein: CASSPGGGTNEKLFF.

The rearrangement links TRBV7-2 to TRBJ2-5; possible D gene TRBD2, 6 bases. This CDR3 spans 13 amino acids. V lost 5 bases to trimming and J lost 9 bases, with 16 bases between them. CDR1 and CDR2 (germline): SGHTA, FQGNSA. CDR3 sequence reads: CASSDGTLRAQYF. The DNA of the CDR3 is TGTGCCAGCAGCGACGGGACTCTCCGGGCCCAGTACTTC. The full variable domain, in which reference TRBV7-2 and TRBJ2-5 provide the parts outside the CDR3, is GAGVSQSPSNKVTEKGKDVELRCDPISGHTALYWYRQSLGQGLEFLIYFQGNSAPDKSGLPSDRFSAERTGGSVSTLTIQRTQQEDSAVYLCASSDGTLRAQYFGPGTRLLVL.

V usage is TRBV9 and J usage is TRBJ1-1; 7 bases agree with TRBD1. Germline lookup yields CDR1 SGDLS and CDR2 YYNGEE. J was trimmed by 0 bases and V by 4 bases; bases with no gene match: 3. CDR3 length equals 14 residues. This CDR3 is CASSRDSVNTEAFF. DNA of the CDR3: TGTGCCAGCAGCAGGGACAGCGTGAACACTGAAGCTTTCTTT.

V gene TRBV6-4 combines with J gene TRBJ2-7; D is possibly TRBD2 (5 bases). V was cut by 4 bases and J by 0 bases, with 7 bases left in between. Germline loops: CDR1 MRHNA, CDR2 SNTAGT. This CDR3 comprises 13 residues. CDR3 in amino acids: CASSVGSSYEQYF. CDR3 sequence (DNA): TGTGCCAGCAGTGTAGGGAGCTCCTACGAGCAGTACTTC.

This clone occurred a few times. The CDR3 loop reads CASSQGTGSGTEAFF. The DNA of the CDR3 is TGTGCCAGCAGCCAAGGGACAGGGTCAGGCACTGAAGCTTTCTTT. V and J are TRBV5-6 and TRBJ1-1, with 9 nucleotides matching TRBD1. Germline lookup yields CDR1 SGHDT and CDR2 YYEEEE. Trimming at V came to 4 bases and at J to 4 bases, leaving 8 bases not matched to a gene. This CDR3 has 15 amino acids.

The chain couples TRBV6-5 to TRBJ1-3, with D maybe TRBD1 (5 bases). This CDR3 is built from 12 residues. Germline assignment: CDR1 MNHEY and CDR2 SVGAGI. V gave up 8 bases and J gave up 8 bases, with 13 bases separating them. The CDR3 sequence is CASGLRGDTIYF. CDR3 DNA: TGTGCCAGCGGCCTTAGGGGTGACACCATATATTTT.

V gene TRBV2 combines with J gene TRBJ2-2; D may be TRBD2 (5 bases). The germline V gene encodes CDR1 SNHLY and CDR2 FYNNEI. V was pared by 7 bases and J by 12 bases, with 24 bases between. The CDR3 contains 15 residues. The DNA for the CDR3 is TGTGCCAGCACCTCCCTCACCTGGGCCGGGGAACAGCTGTTTTTT. Translating gives CASTSLTWAGEQLFF.